A single T cell receptor (beta chain) is shown here with its context. The data derive from a study of PD-1 blockade in classical Hodgkin lymphoma. The repertoire was sequenced with immunoSEQ multiplex PCR; TCRdb's copy has only in-frame clones and lacks some. The sample has about 60,000 clones, about 90% seen once. V was clipped by 3 bases and J by 5 bases, with 7 bases between them. Germline V gene data show CDR1 as LNHDA and CDR2 as SQIVND (reference sequence). CDR3 size: 12 residues. Time point noted: cycle 4 day 1 (C4D1), after 6 weeks of nivolumab. Exposure to brentuximab vedotin varied, and each patient had relapsed following autologous stem cell transplantation.

The rearrangement links TRBV19 to TRBJ2-5, with D unresolved. Sequenced material: peripheral blood mononuclear cells (PBMCs), taken before the fourth cycle of nivolumab. The origin of this receptor is a human donor with classical Hodgkin lymphoma. CDR3 in DNA: TGTGCCAGTAGTATGGTGACGGAGACCCAGTACTTC. Protein sequence: CASSMVTETQYF.